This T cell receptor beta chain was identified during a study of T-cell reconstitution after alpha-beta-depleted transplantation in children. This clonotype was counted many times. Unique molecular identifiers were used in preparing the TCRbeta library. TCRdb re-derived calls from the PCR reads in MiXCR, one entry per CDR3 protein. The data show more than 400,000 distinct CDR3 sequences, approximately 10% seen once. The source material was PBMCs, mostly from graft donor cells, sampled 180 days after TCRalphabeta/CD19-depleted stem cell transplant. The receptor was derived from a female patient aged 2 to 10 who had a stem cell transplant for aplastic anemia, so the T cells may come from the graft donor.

The CDR3 DNA reads as TGTGCCAGCAGTTTCGCGGGTGGGGGGGAGCAGTTCTTC. Translating it yields CASSFAGGGEQFF. The V call is TRBV12-3 or TRBV12-4, the J call TRBJ2-1, with D maybe TRBD2 (6 bases). This CDR3 region has 13 residues. The germline V and J ends were trimmed by 3 bases and 10 bases, with 13 bases remaining between them.